This T cell receptor beta chain was found in a study of cytomegalovirus exposure and HLA in healthy donors. General observations from the study: Near-uniform donor sequencing depth was presumed by presence/absence analyses.

The length of the CDR3 is 14 residues. Losses at the gene ends were 7 bases for V and 10 bases for J; bases not matched to a gene: 10. Germline lookup yields CDR1 SGDLS and CDR2 YYNGEE. Details on this clone: Its antigen is still unknown.

A multiplex PCR was run with 60 Vbeta primers and 13 Jbeta primers. Data came from immunoSEQ multiplex PCR; TCRdb stores just in-frame clones and leaves some out. Found here are 90,000 to 150,000 clones; the top ten clones hold around 3.9%. This receptor was obtained from a man in his late teens or twenties in good health and CMV-seronegative. This chain links TRBV9 with TRBJ2-1; the match to TRBD2 covers 11 bases. The sequenced material came from PBMCs. CDR3 sequence (DNA): TGTGCCAGCGGTTTTGGGACTAGCGGTGGGGAGCAGTTCTTC. Translation gives CASGFGTSGGEQFF.